This TCR beta chain was sequenced during a study of blood T cells in healthy people across ages. Study-level information: About one barcoded beta molecule was captured per two T cells (by template switching).

General study results and limits: Changes in expanded clonotypes were possibly confounded, as the CMV status of donors was unknown.

This CDR3 contains 12 residues. Between the trimmed V and J ends, which lost 8 bases and 4 bases, there was a span of 13 bases. CDR1 is SQVTM and CDR2 is ANQGSEA in the germline V gene. Combining a sample-barcoded 5' primer with a J-beta primer mix, a second PCR ran for 7 to 11 cycles. Each cDNA molecule carried a tag from a template-switch adaptor that contained 12 random nucleotides. TCRdb re-derived calls from the 5' RACE reads in MiXCR, one entry per CDR3 protein. The sample yields around 800,000 distinct CDR3 sequences, about 55% seen once. A remark on this clonotype: What it recognizes is unknown.

The donors, all healthy, were Caucasians living in Russia, aged roughly 6 to 100. This clonotype originated in a man aged 80 or over in good health. The sample was blood. The gene calls are TRBV29-1 and TRBJ2-3; D remains ambiguous. The CDR3 sequence is CSIVFWADTQYF. The CDR3 DNA is TGCAGCATTGTGTTCTGGGCAGATACGCAGTATTTT.